This TCR beta chain emerged from a study of regulatory T cells in long-lasting Graves disease. Study overall: Patients with persistent Graves' disease had over 5 years of antithyroid drugs and persistent TSH receptor antibodies. Study-wide findings and caveats: Relative to new patients (966), persistent patients exhibited greater sharing of public clonotypes (around 3,000).

Sample time point: persistent/refractory GD, antithyroid drugs over 5 years with positive TRAb. From PBMCs, RNA was extracted and then used to make the TCR library. This clonotype occurred a few times. Its specificity is unknown. The CDR3 runs 13 residues. Germline V lookup: CDR1 SNHLY, CDR2 FYNNEI. The V end lost 4 bases, the J end lost 4 bases, and 7 bases lay between the germline ends. TCR beta libraries were built with iRepertoire HTBI primers and Arm-PCR of CDR3 regions. In TCRdb, the multiplex PCR reads were re-called with MiXCR into one record per CDR3 protein. The sample lists around 400,000 distinct CDR3 sequences, about 25% occurring once.

The clonotype comes from a female donor with Graves disease. The sequences come from peripheral blood mononuclear cells (PBMCs), collected when the disease was refractory, from a patient treated with antithyroid drugs. The gene calls are TRBV2 and TRBJ2-2; D gene ambiguous. The CDR3: CASSGEVTGELFF. The CDR3 nucleotides read TGTGCCAGCAGTGGAGAGGTCACCGGGGAGCTGTTTTTT.